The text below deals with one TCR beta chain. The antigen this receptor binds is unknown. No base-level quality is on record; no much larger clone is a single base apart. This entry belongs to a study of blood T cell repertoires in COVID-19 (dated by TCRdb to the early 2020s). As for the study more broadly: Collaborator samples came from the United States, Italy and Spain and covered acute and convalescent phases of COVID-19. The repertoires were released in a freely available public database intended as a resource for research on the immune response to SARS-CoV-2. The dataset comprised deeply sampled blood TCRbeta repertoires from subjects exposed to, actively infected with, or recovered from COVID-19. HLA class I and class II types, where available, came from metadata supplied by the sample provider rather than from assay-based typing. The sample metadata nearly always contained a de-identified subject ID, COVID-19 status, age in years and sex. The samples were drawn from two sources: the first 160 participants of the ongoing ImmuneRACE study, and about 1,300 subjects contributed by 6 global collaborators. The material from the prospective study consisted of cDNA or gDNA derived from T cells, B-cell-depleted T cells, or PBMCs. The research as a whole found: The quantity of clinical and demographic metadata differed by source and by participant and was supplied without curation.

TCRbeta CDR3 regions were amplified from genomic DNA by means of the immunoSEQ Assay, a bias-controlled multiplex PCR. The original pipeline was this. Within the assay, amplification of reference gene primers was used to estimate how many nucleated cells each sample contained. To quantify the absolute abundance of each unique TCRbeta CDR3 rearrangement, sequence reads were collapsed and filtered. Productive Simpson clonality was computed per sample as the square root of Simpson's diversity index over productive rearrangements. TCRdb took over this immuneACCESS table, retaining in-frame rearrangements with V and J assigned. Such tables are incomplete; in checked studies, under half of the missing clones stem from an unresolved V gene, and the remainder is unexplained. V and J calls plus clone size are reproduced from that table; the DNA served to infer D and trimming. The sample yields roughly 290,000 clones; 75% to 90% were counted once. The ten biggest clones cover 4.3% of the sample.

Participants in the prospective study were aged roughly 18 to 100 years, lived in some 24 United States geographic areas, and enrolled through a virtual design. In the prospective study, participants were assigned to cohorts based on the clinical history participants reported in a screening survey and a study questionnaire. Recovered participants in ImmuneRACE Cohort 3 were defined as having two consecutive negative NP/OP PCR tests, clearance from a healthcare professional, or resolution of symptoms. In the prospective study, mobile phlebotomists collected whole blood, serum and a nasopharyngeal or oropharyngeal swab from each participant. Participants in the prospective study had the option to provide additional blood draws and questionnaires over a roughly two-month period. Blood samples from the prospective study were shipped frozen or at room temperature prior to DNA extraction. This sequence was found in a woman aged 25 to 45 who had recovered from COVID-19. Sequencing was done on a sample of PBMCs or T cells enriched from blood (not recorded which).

The DNA sequence is as follows: TGTGCCAGCAGCTCTGGACTAGCGGGGGGCTACAGGGGGCCCGGGGAGCTGTTTTTT. This gives the protein CASSSGLAGGYRGPGELFF. This chain is built from TRBV13 and TRBJ2-2; the central 14 bases match TRBD2. CDR3 length: 19 amino acids, cysteine to phenylalanine. The DNA shown is the 57-base CDR3, in frame from base 1. Relative to germline, V is missing 4 bases and J is missing 6 bases, with 13 bases of the junction outside any gene match. Taken from the germline V gene (reference sequence), the CDR1 and CDR2 loops are PRHDT and FYEKMQ.